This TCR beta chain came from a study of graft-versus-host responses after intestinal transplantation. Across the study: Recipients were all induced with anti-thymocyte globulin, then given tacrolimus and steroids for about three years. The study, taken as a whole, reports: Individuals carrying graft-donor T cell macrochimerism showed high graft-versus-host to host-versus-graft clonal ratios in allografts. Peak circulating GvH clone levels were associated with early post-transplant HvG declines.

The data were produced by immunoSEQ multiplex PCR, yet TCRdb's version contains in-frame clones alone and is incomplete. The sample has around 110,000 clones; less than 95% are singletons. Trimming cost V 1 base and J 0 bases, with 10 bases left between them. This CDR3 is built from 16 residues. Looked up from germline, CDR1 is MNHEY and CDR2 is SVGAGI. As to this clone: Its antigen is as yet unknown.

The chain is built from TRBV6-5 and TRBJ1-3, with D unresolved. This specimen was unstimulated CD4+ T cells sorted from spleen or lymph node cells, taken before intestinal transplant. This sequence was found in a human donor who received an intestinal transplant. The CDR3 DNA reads TGTGCCAGCAGTTACTATCGGTTTAGCTCTGGAAACACCATATATTTT. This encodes CASSYYRFSSGNTIYF.